Detailed here is one TCR beta chain. This sample was taken from a study of Ad26.COV2.S vaccination and SARS-CoV-2 variants. Germline-derived CDR1 and CDR2 are SGHNT and YYREEE (reference sequence). CDR3 length equals 16 residues. Trimming took 3 bases from V and 3 from J; bases not matched to a gene: 8. Method: immunoSEQ multiplex PCR; TCRdb's copy keeps in-frame clones and lacks some. The repertoire holds some 350,000 clones, roughly nine tenths seen once, with 3% to 4% in the top ten. The source material was peripheral blood, sampled after recovery from COVID-19. V is TRBV5-4 and J is TRBJ2-5; 10 bases are shared with TRBD1. This receptor was taken from a human donor who had recovered from COVID-19. The CDR3 DNA sequence: TGTGCCAGCAGCTCGATAGGGACAGGGGAAGAAGAGACCCAGTACTTC. It specifies CASSSIGTGEEETQYF.